This entry features one T cell receptor beta chain sequence. Sequence at one end of the junction differs from germline and may be a read error. The data are from a study of cytomegalovirus exposure and HLA in healthy donors. Clones were sequenced by immunoSEQ multiplex PCR, and TCRdb holds only the in-frame ones, with some missing. The data show about 43,000 clones, with 90% to 95% seen just once and 5.6% held by the top ten. This CDR3 is 11 amino acids long. In germline, CDR1 is SQVTM, CDR2 ANQGSEA. This sequence was found in a young man in good health and CMV-seronegative. Material: PBMCs. The genes are TRBV29-1 and TRBJ1-4; D may be TRBD1 (5 bases). The CDR3 sequence: CSVDQGGQLRF. CDR3 DNA sequence: TGCAGCGTTGATCAGGGCGGCCAGTTGAGATTT.